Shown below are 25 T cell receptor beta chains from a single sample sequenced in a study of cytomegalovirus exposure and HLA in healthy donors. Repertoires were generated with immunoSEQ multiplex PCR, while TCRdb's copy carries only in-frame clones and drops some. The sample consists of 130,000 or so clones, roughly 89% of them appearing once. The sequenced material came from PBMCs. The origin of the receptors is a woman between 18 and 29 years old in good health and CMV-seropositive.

The CDR3 sequence is CASSGSGRYKNEQFF. The CDR3 region has the DNA TGCGCCAGCAGCGGCTCCGGCAGGTACAAGAATGAGCAGTTCTTC. The chain couples TRBV4-1 to TRBJ2-1; D gene unclear. Germline lookup yields CDR1 MGHRA and CDR2 YSYEKL. V was trimmed by 5 bases and J by 7 bases, leaving 18 bases between them. The CDR3 has 15 amino acids.

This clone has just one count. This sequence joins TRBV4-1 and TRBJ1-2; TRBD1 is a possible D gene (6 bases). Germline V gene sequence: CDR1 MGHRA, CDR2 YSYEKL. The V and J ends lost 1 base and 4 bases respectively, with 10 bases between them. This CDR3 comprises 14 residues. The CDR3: CASSQGGQAYGYTF. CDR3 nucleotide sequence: TGCGCCAGCAGCCAAGGGGGACAAGCCTATGGCTACACCTTC.

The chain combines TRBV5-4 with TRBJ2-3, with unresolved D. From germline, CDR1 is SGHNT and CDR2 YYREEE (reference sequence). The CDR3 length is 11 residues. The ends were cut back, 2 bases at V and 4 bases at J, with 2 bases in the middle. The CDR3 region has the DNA TGTGCCAGCAGCTTCGCAGATACGCAGTATTTT. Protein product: CASSFADTQYF.

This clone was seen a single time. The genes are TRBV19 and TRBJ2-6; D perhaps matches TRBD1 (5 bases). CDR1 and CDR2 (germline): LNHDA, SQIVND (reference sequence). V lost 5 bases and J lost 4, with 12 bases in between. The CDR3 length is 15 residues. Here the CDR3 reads CASSPGQRGANVLTF. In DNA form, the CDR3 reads TGTGCCAGTAGTCCTGGACAACGGGGGGCCAACGTCCTGACTTTC.

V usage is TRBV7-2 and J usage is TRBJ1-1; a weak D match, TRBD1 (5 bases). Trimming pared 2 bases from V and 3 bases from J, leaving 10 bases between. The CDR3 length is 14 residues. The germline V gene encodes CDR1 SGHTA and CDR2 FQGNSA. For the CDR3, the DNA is TGTGCCAGCAGCTTATCCGGGGGTTACACTGAAGCTTTCTTT. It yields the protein CASSLSGGYTEAFF.

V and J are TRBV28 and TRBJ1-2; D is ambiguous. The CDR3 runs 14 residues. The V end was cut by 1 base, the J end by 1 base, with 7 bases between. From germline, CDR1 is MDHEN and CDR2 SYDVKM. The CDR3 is CASSLSYSNYGYTF. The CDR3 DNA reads TGTGCCAGCAGTTTATCTTACAGTAACTATGGCTACACCTTC.

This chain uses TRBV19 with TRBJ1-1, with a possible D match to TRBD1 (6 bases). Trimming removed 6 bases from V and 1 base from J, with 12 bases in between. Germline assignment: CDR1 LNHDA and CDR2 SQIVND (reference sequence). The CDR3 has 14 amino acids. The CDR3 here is CASSLQGSNTEAFF. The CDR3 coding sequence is TGTGCCAGTAGCCTACAGGGCTCGAACACTGAAGCTTTCTTT.

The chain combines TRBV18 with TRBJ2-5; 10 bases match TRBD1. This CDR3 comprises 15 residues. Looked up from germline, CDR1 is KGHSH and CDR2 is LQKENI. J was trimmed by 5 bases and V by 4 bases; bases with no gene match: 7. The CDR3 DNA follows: TGTGCCAGCTCACGGGGACAGGGGACGTCGGAGACCCAGTACTTC. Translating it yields CASSRGQGTSETQYF.

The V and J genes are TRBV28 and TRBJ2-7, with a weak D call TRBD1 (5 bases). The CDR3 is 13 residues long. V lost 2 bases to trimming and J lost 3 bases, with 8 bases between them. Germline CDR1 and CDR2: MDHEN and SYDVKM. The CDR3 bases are TGTGCCAGCAGTTTACTTCAGGGCTACGAGCAGTACTTC. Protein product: CASSLLQGYEQYF.

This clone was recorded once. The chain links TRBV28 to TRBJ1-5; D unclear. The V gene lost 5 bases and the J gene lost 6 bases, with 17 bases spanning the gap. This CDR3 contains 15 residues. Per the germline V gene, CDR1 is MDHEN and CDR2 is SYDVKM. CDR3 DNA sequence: TGTGCCAGCAGTCCGCGACTCCTCACAACTCAGCCCCAGCATTTT. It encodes CASSPRLLTTQPQHF.

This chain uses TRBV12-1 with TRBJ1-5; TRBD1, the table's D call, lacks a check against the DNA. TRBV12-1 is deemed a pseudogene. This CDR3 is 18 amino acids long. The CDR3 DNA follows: TGTGCCAGCAGCTTTCGGATTACAGGGCTTCATAGCAATCAGCCCCAGCATTTT. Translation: CASSFRITGLHSNQPQHF.

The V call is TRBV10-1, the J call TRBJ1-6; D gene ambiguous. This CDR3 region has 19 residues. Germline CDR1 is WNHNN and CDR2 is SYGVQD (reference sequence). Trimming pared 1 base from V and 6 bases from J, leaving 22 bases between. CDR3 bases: TGCGCCAGCAGTGAGTTATTATCGGCGACTGCTTGGATTAATTCACCCCTCCACTTT. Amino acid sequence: CASSELLSATAWINSPLHF.

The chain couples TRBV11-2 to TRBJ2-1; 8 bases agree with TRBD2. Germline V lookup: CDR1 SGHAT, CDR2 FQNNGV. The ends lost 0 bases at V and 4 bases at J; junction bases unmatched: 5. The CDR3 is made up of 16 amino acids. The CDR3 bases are TGTGCCAGCAGCTTAGATGCTAGCGGGTCTTACAATGAGCAGTTCTTC. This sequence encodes CASSLDASGSYNEQFF.

CDR3 bases: TGTGCCAGCTGTACAGGGGGCTCTTCCAGTCAGCCCCAGCATTTT. Protein: CASCTGGSSSQPQHF. The chain couples TRBV6-6 to TRBJ1-5; TRBD1 agrees at 9 bases. V lost 8 bases, J lost 6 bases, and 11 bases stayed unmatched. CDR1 is MNHNY, CDR2 SVGAGI, per germline (reference sequence). The CDR3 length is 15 residues.

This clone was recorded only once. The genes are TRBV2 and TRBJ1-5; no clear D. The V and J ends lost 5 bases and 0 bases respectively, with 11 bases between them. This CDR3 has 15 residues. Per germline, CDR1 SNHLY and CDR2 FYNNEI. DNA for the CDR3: TGTGCCAGCAGTCCAAGGCACTATAGCAATCAGCCCCAGCATTTT. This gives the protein CASSPRHYSNQPQHF.

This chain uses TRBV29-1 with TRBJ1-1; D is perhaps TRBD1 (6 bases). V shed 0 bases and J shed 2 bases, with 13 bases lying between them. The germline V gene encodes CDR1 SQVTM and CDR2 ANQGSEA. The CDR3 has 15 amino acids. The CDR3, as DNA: TGCAGCGTTGAAGAAGACATGACAGGTAACACTGAAGCTTTCTTT. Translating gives CSVEEDMTGNTEAFF.

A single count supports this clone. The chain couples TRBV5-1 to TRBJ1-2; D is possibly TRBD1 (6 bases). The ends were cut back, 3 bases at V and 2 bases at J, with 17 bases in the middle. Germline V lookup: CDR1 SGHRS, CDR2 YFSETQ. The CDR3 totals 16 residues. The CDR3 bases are TGCGCCAGCAGCTCGTATCCAGGGGAAAAAAACTATGGCTACACCTTC. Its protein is CASSSYPGEKNYGYTF. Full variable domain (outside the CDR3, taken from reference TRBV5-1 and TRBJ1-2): KAGVTQTPRYLIKTRGQQVTLSCSPISGHRSVSWYQQTPGQGLQFLFEYFSETQRNKGNFPGRFSGRQFSNSRSEMNVSTLELGDSALYLCASSSYPGEKNYGYTFGSGTRLTVV.

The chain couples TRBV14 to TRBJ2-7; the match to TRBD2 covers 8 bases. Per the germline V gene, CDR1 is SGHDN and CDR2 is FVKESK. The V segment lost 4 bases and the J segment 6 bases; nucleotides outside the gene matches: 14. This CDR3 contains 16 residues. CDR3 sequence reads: CASSPLTGGFVGEQYF. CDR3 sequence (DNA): TGTGCCAGCAGCCCCCTTACGGGGGGGTTCGTTGGCGAGCAGTACTTC.

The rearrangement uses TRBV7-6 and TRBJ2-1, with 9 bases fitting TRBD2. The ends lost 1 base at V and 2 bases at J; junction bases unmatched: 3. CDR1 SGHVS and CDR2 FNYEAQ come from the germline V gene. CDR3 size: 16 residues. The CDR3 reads CASSLVAGGTYNEQFF. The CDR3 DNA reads TGTGCCAGCAGCTTAGTGGCGGGGGGGACCTACAATGAGCAGTTCTTC.

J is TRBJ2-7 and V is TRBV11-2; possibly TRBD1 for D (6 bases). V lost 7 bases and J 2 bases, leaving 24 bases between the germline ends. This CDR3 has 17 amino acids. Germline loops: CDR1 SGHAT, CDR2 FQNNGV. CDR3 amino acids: CASTPPQGQGGTYEQYF. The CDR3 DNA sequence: TGTGCCAGCACCCCTCCGCAGGGTCAAGGGGGTACCTACGAGCAGTACTTC. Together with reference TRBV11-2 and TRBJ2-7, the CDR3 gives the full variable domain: EAGVAQSPRYKIIEKRQSVAFWCNPISGHATLYWYQQILGQGPKLLIQFQNNGVVDDSQLPKDRFSAERLKGVDSTLKIQPAKLEDSAVYLCASTPPQGQGGTYEQYFGPGTRLTVT.

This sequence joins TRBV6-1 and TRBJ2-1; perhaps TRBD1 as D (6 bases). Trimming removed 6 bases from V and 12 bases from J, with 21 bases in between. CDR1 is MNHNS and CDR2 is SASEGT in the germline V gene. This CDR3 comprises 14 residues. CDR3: CASRPSTGPLGQFF. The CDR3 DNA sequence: TGTGCCAGCAGACCTTCCACAGGGCCCCTGGGGCAGTTCTTC.

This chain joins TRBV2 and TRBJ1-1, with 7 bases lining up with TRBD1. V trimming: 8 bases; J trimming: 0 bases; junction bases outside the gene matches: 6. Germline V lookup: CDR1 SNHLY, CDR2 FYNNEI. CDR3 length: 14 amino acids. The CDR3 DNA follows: TGTGCCAGCCTTCGTGACAGGGTGAACACTGAAGCTTTCTTT. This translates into CASLRDRVNTEAFF.

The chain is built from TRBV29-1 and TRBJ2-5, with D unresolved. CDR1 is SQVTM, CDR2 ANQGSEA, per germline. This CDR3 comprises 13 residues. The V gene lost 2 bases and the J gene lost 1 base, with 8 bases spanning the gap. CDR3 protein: CSVEWSGQETQYF. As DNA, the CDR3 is TGCAGCGTTGAATGGTCAGGCCAAGAGACCCAGTACTTC. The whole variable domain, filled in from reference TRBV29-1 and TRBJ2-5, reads SAVISQKPSRDICQRGTSLTIQCQVDSQVTMMFWYRQQPGQSLTLIATANQGSEATYESGFVIDKFPISRPNLTFSTLTVSNMSPEDSSIYLCSVEWSGQETQYFGPGTRLLVL.

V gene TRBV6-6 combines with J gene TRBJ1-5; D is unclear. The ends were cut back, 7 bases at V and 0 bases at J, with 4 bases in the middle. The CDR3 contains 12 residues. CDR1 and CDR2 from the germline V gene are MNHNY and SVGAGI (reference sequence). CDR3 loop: CASTLSNQPQHF. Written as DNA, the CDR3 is TGTGCCAGCACACTTAGCAATCAGCCCCAGCATTTT.

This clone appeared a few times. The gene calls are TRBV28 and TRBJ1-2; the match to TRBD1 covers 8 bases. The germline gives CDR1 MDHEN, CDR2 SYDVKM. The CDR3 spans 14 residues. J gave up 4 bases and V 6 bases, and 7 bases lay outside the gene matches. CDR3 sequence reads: CASRLTGEIYGYTF. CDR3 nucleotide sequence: TGTGCCAGCAGGTTGACAGGGGAGATCTATGGCTACACCTTC.